Listed below are T cell receptor beta chains from one sample, sequenced in a study of blood T cell repertoires in COVID-19. TCRdb's table, derived via immunoSEQ multiplex PCR, lists solely in-frame clones and lacks some. The sample holds around 370,000 clones; approximately 90% are singletons and the top ten take roughly 1.2%. Sequencing was performed on PBMCs or T cells enriched from blood (not recorded which). The receptors originated from a young woman who had recovered from COVID-19. CDR3s include the opening cysteine and the closing phenylalanine or tryptophan. The D gene is left open where the match is weak. Clone size is shown for a subset of rows, as once, few, many or a class of expanded clone.

size	V	J	D	DNA	CDR3
NA	TRBV7-9	TRBJ2-1	NA	TGTGCCAGCAGCTACGAGCCCAGGGATGAGCAGTTCTTC	CASSYEPRDEQFF
NA	TRBV28	TRBJ1-2	NA	TGTGCCAGCAGCGGGGGGCATAGCTATGGCTACACCTTC	CASSGGHSYGYTF
NA	TRBV28	TRBJ1-3	TRBD1	TGTGCCAGCAGTTTAGGGCAGGGGGCCAGTGGAAACACCATATATTTT	CASSLGQGASGNTIYF
NA	TRBV6-2/TRBV6-3	TRBJ2-5	TRBD2	TGTGCCAGCAGTCAGGGACTAGCGGGGGCGCAAGAGACCCAGTACTTC	CASSQGLAGAQETQYF
NA	TRBV21-1	TRBJ1-1	NA	TGTGCCAGCAGCAACCGGGACAGGGGTAAGTTGAACACTGAAGCTTTCTTT	CASSNRDRGKLNTEAFF
NA	TRBV5-4	TRBJ2-7	NA	TGTGCCAGCAGCGGGACTCCAAGCTCCTACGAGCAGTACTTC	CASSGTPSSYEQYF
NA	TRBV2	TRBJ1-1	TRBD1	TGTGCCAGCAGCGTCACAGGGGAAACTGAAGCTTTCTTT	CASSVTGETEAFF
NA	TRBV7-9	TRBJ2-2	TRBD1	TGTGCCAGCAGCCCGGACAGGGCAGCGAACACCGGGGAGCTGTTTTTT	CASSPDRAANTGELFF
NA	TRBV9	TRBJ2-6	TRBD1	TGTGCCAGCAGCGACCGGGACAGGGGTACTCAACCCAACTCTGGGGCCAACGTCCTGACTTTC	CASSDRDRGTQPNSGANVLTF
NA	TRBV28	TRBJ1-1	NA	TGTGCCAGCAGTTTGTCTCACGAGGTGAGGGCTGAAGCTTTCTTT	CASSLSHEVRAEAFF
NA	TRBV10-3	TRBJ1-4	NA	TGTGCCATCAGTAGTGGGCTAACTAATGAAAAACTGTTTTTT	CAISSGLTNEKLFF
NA	TRBV5-1	TRBJ1-1	TRBD1	TGCGCCAGCAGCTTGAGGACAGGTGTGTTTACTGAAGCTTTCTTT	CASSLRTGVFTEAFF
once	TRBV3-1/TRBV3-2	TRBJ1-2	TRBD1	TGTGCCAGCAGCCACGGACAGGGGTCAGGCTATGGCTACACCTTC	CASSHGQGSGYGYTF
NA	TRBV6-5	TRBJ1-3	NA	TGTGCCAGCAGTTACTCGAGCAATTCTGGAAACACCATATATTTT	CASSYSSNSGNTIYF
NA	TRBV27	TRBJ1-6	TRBD1	TGTGCCAGCAGCAATCCCACAGGGGCGGATAATTCACCCCTCCACTTT	CASSNPTGADNSPLHF
NA	TRBV24-1	TRBJ2-2	TRBD1	TGTGCCACCAGTGATTTGAAGGGACAGGGGATAACCGGGGAGCTGTTTTTT	CATSDLKGQGITGELFF
NA	TRBV19	TRBJ1-1	NA	TGTGCCAGTAGTCCTACGGACACTGAAGCTTTCTTT	CASSPTDTEAFF
NA	TRBV19	TRBJ1-6	TRBD1	TGTGCCAGTAGCGCCGGGACAGCTAAATCACCCCTCCACTTT	CASSAGTAKSPLHF
NA	TRBV2	TRBJ2-7	TRBD1	TGTGCCAGCAGGGGGGCGGACAGGATCTCCTACGAGCAGTACTTC	CASRGADRISYEQYF
NA	TRBV4-1	TRBJ2-5	TRBD2	TGCGCCAGCAGCCAAGGGGCTAGCGGGGGGATCCAAGAGACCCAGTACTTC	CASSQGASGGIQETQYF
NA	TRBV2	TRBJ1-4	TRBD1	TGTGCCAGCACCTTGGACAGGGCAGTTTCTAATGAAAAACTGTTTTTT	CASTLDRAVSNEKLFF
NA	TRBV18	TRBJ1-4	NA	TGTGCCAGCTCACCAGCGGGTGTTAATGAAAAACTGTTTTTT	CASSPAGVNEKLFF
once	TRBV9	TRBJ1-2	NA	TGTGCCAGCAGCGGAGGAGTGGTAGGACAGCTTAACTATGGCTACACCTTC	CASSGGVVGQLNYGYTF
NA	TRBV7-9	TRBJ1-1	NA	TGTGCCAGCAGCTTAACCAGGGGTGGCTACACTGAAGCTTTCTTT	CASSLTRGGYTEAFF
NA	TRBV28	TRBJ1-5	NA	TGTGCCAGCAGTTTCGGGGGTGCGCAGCCCCAGCATTTT	CASSFGGAQPQHF
NA	TRBV11-3	TRBJ2-2	TRBD2	TGTGCCAGCAGCTTAGTCGGGACTAGCGGACCGACCGGGGAGCTGTTTTTT	CASSLVGTSGPTGELFF
NA	TRBV6-4	TRBJ1-3	NA	TGTGCCAGCAGTGAAACAGCTACTGGAAACACCATATATTTT	CASSETATGNTIYF
NA	TRBV5-1	TRBJ1-2	TRBD1	TGCGCCAGCAGCTCGGGACAGCGAACTACCACAGCTAACTATGGCTACACCTTC	CASSSGQRTTTANYGYTF
NA	TRBV6-5	TRBJ1-2	NA	TGTGCCAGCAGCCGAGGACAGTCTTATGGCTACACCTTC	CASSRGQSYGYTF
NA	TRBV5-4	TRBJ1-2	NA	TGTGCCAGCAGCCGTGGGGGCCCCAACTATGGCTACACCTTC	CASSRGGPNYGYTF
NA	TRBV10-3	TRBJ2-7	NA	TGTGCCATCAGTGGGTACGGAGGATACGAGCAGTACTTC	CAISGYGGYEQYF
NA	TRBV11-2	TRBJ2-1	NA	TGTGCCAGCAGCTTAGTGTCAGGGAACTCTGTTGATGAGCAGTTCTTC	CASSLVSGNSVDEQFF
NA	TRBV7-3	TRBJ2-5	TRBD2	TGTGCCAGCAGCTCAAACTTCGGGACTAGGGAGACCCAGTACTTC	CASSSNFGTRETQYF
once	TRBV19	TRBJ2-7	TRBD2	TGTGCCAGTAGTCCCAGGGACTACAAACCCTACGAGCAGTACTTC	CASSPRDYKPYEQYF
NA	TRBV2	TRBJ2-3	NA	TGTGCCAGCCAGGGAACAGAGGCAGATACGCAGTATTTT	CASQGTEADTQYF
NA	TRBV18	TRBJ2-3	NA	TGTGCCAGCTCACCGCCCGGGCGGGGGCAAAATACGCAGTATTTT	CASSPPGRGQNTQYF
few	TRBV6-6	TRBJ1-5	NA	TGTGCCAGCAGTGGAAGCGGGGAGGGCGGGCAGCCCCAGCATTTT	CASSGSGEGGQPQHF
many	TRBV6-4	TRBJ2-1	TRBD2	TGTGCCAGCAGTGATTCGGGGGGGACCTACAATGAGCAGTTCTTC	CASSDSGGTYNEQFF
once	TRBV15	TRBJ2-7	TRBD1	TGTGCCACCAGCCGAACCGGGACAGACTCCTACGAGCAGTACTTC	CATSRTGTDSYEQYF
NA	TRBV6-5	TRBJ2-3	NA	TGTGCCAGCAGAGACCGTCCTGGGGGCTCAGATACGCAGTATTTT	CASRDRPGGSDTQYF
NA	TRBV5-3	TRBJ1-2	NA	TGTGCCAAACAGGTAAACGGCTACACCTTC	CAKQVNGYTF
NA	TRBV6-5	TRBJ2-3	NA	TGTGCCAGCAGTTTCCGGGTGGGGCCTCGCACAGATACGCAGTATTTT	CASSFRVGPRTDTQYF
NA	TRBV6-2/TRBV6-3	TRBJ1-1	TRBD1	TGTGCCAGCAGTTATTTTTCGGTCCAGGGGGGTGAAGCTTTCTTT	CASSYFSVQGGEAFF
NA	TRBV19	TRBJ1-5	NA	TGTGCCAGTAGTATTTCGGGGGGCGGTAATCAGCCCCAGCATTTT	CASSISGGGNQPQHF
NA	TRBV21-1	TRBJ2-2	NA	TGTGCCAGCAGCAACAGGGGACTAGCGAGCACCGGGGAGCTGTTTTTT	CASSNRGLASTGELFF
NA	TRBV14	TRBJ1-6	NA	TGTGCCAGCAGCGGGGACACCTTTTCACCCCTCCACTTT	CASSGDTFSPLHF
NA	TRBV27	TRBJ2-6	NA	TGTGCCAGCAGTTTCGTATCAGGGGTTGGGAGTGGGGCCAACGTCCTGACTTTC	CASSFVSGVGSGANVLTF
NA	TRBV24-1	TRBJ2-3	TRBD2	TGTGCCACCAGTGATTCCAAAAGAGGACTAGCGGGGAGCACAGATACGCAGTATTTT	CATSDSKRGLAGSTDTQYF